This T cell receptor (beta chain) was observed in a study of CXCR3-negative and CXCR3-positive naive CD8 T cells. The study, taken as a whole, reports: Naive cells used TRBV-TRBJ genes in much the same way whether CXCR3-negative or CXCR3-positive; memory cells did not. CXCR3-positive naive cells carried more hydrophobic TRB CDR3s than CXCR3-negative ones.

Libraries were UMI-labeled 5' RACE TRB cDNA. TCRdb re-called the 5' RACE reads and catalogs CDR3 proteins one per entry, DNA excluded. This repertoire includes just over 40,000 distinct CDR3 sequences. As for this clonotype: Its antigen is still unknown.

Per the germline V gene, CDR1 is MNHEY and CDR2 is SVGEGT. The CDR3 is 14 amino acids. Sample: naive CXCR3- CD8+ T cells from blood. As to subset: CD45RO-CCR7+CD27+CD95- naive CD8+ T cells lacking CXCR3 (TNR3-). The clonotype was recovered from a human donor in good health. Some clones in this sample may be carry-over from other donors' samples. The chain has TRBV6-2 or TRBV6-3 and TRBJ2-7; TCRdb indicates TRBD1, and absent DNA this call remains unverified. The CDR3 spells CASSPQGKNYEQYF.